The 20 T cell receptor beta chains below were found in one sample sequenced in a study of T cell changes during pregnancy in multiple sclerosis. Using immunoSEQ multiplex PCR, the repertoire was profiled, and TCRdb retains in-frame clones only, with some absent. The data contain about 41,000 clones, about 88% of them singletons. The sample consisted of CD4+ T cells from peripheral blood mononuclear cells, taken in the first trimester of pregnancy. The source is a female donor with multiple sclerosis, enrolled in a pregnancy study.

The chain uses TRBV5-4 and TRBJ2-5; maybe TRBD2 (6 bases). CDR3 length: 14 amino acids. Germline V gives CDR1 SGHNT, CDR2 YYREEE (reference sequence). Deletions cut 7 bases from V and 2 bases from J, with 15 bases between. CDR3 residues: CASRGAADQETQYF. The CDR3 nucleotides read TGTGCCAGCCGCGGGGCAGCAGATCAAGAGACCCAGTACTTC.

The chain carries TRBV5-1 and TRBJ1-2, with TRBD1 identical over 9 bases. Trimming took 6 bases from V and 3 from J; bases not matched to a gene: 3. The V gene's germline CDR1 is SGHRS and CDR2 YFSETQ. This CDR3 has 13 amino acids. The CDR3 bases are TGCGCCAGCACCCGGACAGGGGACTATGGCTACACCTTC. Its protein product is CASTRTGDYGYTF.

This chain connects TRBV25-1 to TRBJ2-3; 12 bases agree with TRBD2. This CDR3 has 16 residues. The junction had 3 bases not matched to a gene; V was cut back by 3 bases and J by 2 bases. From germline, CDR1 is MGHDK and CDR2 SYGVNS. The CDR3 loop is CASSERTSGTTDTQYF. The CDR3, as DNA: TGTGCCAGCAGTGAGAGGACTAGCGGGACCACAGATACGCAGTATTTT.

The chain uses TRBV28 and TRBJ1-5, with 11 bases aligning to TRBD1. Per germline, CDR1 MDHEN and CDR2 SYDVKM. This CDR3 has 15 residues. Germline trimming cut 5 bases from V and 4 bases from J; bases unmatched to any gene: 4. The CDR3 protein is CASSIGTGGNQPQHF. The CDR3 DNA follows: TGTGCCAGCAGTATCGGGACAGGGGGGAATCAGCCCCAGCATTTT. The whole variable domain, remainder taken from reference TRBV28 and TRBJ1-5, is DVKVTQSSRYLVKRTGEKVFLECVQDMDHENMFWYRQDPGLGLRLIYFSYDVKMKEKGDIPEGYSVSREKKERFSLILESASTNQTSMYLCASSIGTGGNQPQHFGDGTRLSIL.

The chain is built from TRBV19 and TRBJ2-1; 12 nucleotides line up with TRBD2. Germline CDR1 LNHDA, CDR2 SQIVND (reference sequence). Trimming at V came to 4 bases and at J to 5 bases, leaving 3 bases not matched to a gene. This CDR3 is built from 15 residues. The CDR3 loop is CASSTTSGRNNEQFF. Here the CDR3 DNA reads TGTGCCAGTAGTACTACTAGCGGGAGGAACAATGAGCAGTTCTTC.

V and J are TRBV29-1 and TRBJ1-1; 9 bases fit TRBD1. With V trimmed by 1 base and J by 0 bases, 15 bases remained unmatched. This CDR3 is built from 19 residues. Germline lookup yields CDR1 SQVTM and CDR2 ANQGSEA. CDR3: CSVEVRGMGQGEMNTEAFF. The CDR3 DNA follows: TGCAGCGTTGAAGTTAGGGGTATGGGACAGGGTGAGATGAACACTGAAGCTTTCTTT.

The chain employs TRBV7-9 and TRBJ2-1; 7 bases are a match to TRBD2. CDR3 size: 14 residues. Trimming took 3 bases from V and 9 from J; bases not matched to a gene: 8. CDR1 SEHNR and CDR2 FQNEAQ come from the germline V gene (reference sequence). CDR3 protein: CASSLEALAAEQFF. DNA for the CDR3: TGTGCCAGCAGCTTGGAGGCCCTAGCGGCTGAGCAGTTCTTC.

The V gene is TRBV19, the J gene TRBJ2-7; weak D call: TRBD1 (5 bases). In germline, CDR1 is LNHDA, CDR2 SQIVND (reference sequence). The length of the CDR3 is 15 residues. The V end lost 5 bases, the J end lost 3 bases, and 17 bases lay between the germline ends. The DNA of the CDR3 is TGTGCCAGTAGTGTTCCTGGGGCAGGGTACTACGAGCAGTACTTC. This codes for CASSVPGAGYYEQYF.

The chain has TRBV28 and TRBJ2-5; 8 bases are shared with TRBD1. The CDR3 length is 12 residues. Germline values: CDR1 MDHEN, CDR2 SYDVKM. V dropped 6 bases and J dropped 8; count of bases not matched to a gene: 5. The CDR3 nucleotides are TGTGCCAGCAGCCAGGGGGCAGGTACCCAGTACTTC. Translating it yields CASSQGAGTQYF.

The rearrangement joins TRBV5-8 to TRBJ2-3; TRBD2 aligns across 16 bases. The V gene's germline CDR1 is SGHTS and CDR2 YDEGEE. The CDR3 loop spans 19 amino acids. Trimming at V came to 0 bases and at J to 3 bases, leaving 7 bases not matched to a gene. CDR3 region: CASSLAVGLAGGPTDTQYF. The CDR3 coding sequence is TGTGCCAGCAGCTTGGCCGTGGGACTAGCGGGAGGGCCGACAGATACGCAGTATTTT.

The J gene is TRBJ2-1, the V gene TRBV29-1; no clear D gene. The V end lost 6 bases, the J end lost 8 bases, and 14 bases lay between the germline ends. This CDR3 contains 12 residues. CDR1 is SQVTM and CDR2 is ANQGSEA in the germline V gene. The CDR3 sequence: CSVKVDRDEQFF. The CDR3 nucleotides are TGCAGCGTAAAGGTAGATCGGGATGAGCAGTTCTTC.

This clone was found once. This rearrangement joins TRBV28 to TRBJ1-2, with a tentative D call TRBD1 (6 bases). The germline V gene encodes CDR1 MDHEN and CDR2 SYDVKM. Deletions cut 10 bases from V and 7 bases from J, with 19 bases between. The CDR3 runs to 13 residues. The CDR3 here is CAIKPGGGAGYTF. The CDR3 region has the DNA TGTGCCATCAAACCCGGAGGGGGGGCTGGCTACACCTTC.

The chain uses TRBV11-2 and TRBJ2-1; no firm D call. Trimming took 6 bases from V and 5 from J, leaving 14 bases between them. The CDR3 covers 14 residues. Germline V gene lookup returns CDR1 SGHAT and CDR2 FQNNGV. This CDR3 reads CASSLDRVHNEQFF. The CDR3 nucleotides are TGTGCCAGCAGTCTCGATCGGGTCCACAATGAGCAGTTCTTC. The full variable domain, in which reference TRBV11-2 and TRBJ2-1 provide the parts outside the CDR3, is EAGVAQSPRYKIIEKRQSVAFWCNPISGHATLYWYQQILGQGPKLLIQFQNNGVVDDSQLPKDRFSAERLKGVDSTLKIQPAKLEDSAVYLCASSLDRVHNEQFFGPGTRLTVL.

The chain recombines TRBV5-5 with TRBJ1-1; D perhaps matches TRBD1 (6 bases). This CDR3 spans 16 amino acids. Trimming cost V 4 bases and J 3 bases, with 19 bases left between them. Germline V lookup: CDR1 SGHKS, CDR2 YYEKEE (reference sequence). The CDR3 DNA is TGTGCCAGCAGCCGACGGTTTGGGGGCGCGGACACTGAAGCTTTCTTT. It is translated as CASSRRFGGADTEAFF.

V is TRBV19 and J is TRBJ2-1, with 16 bases lining up with TRBD2. The length of the CDR3 is 16 residues. V lost 7 bases and J lost 6; bases outside the gene matches: 6. Germline CDR1 and CDR2: LNHDA and SQIVND (reference sequence). The CDR3 reads CASTSGLAGGPNEQFF. As DNA, the CDR3 is TGTGCCAGTACCTCGGGACTAGCGGGAGGGCCCAATGAGCAGTTCTTC.

The rearrangement uses TRBV6-1 and TRBJ2-5; tentatively, D is TRBD1 (5 bases). V shed 4 bases and J shed 3 bases, with 12 bases lying between them. Looked up from germline, CDR1 is MNHNS and CDR2 is SASEGT. There are 14 residues in the CDR3. Written as DNA, the CDR3 is TGTGCCAGCAGTGGGGGCCTCCTGGAAGAGACCCAGTACTTC. Translating it yields CASSGGLLEETQYF.

The chain combines TRBV7-2 with TRBJ2-3; D possibly corresponds to TRBD2 (6 bases). The CDR3 length is 15 residues. Germline CDR1 SGHTA, CDR2 FQGNSA. Trimming removed 5 bases at V and 0 bases at J, with 12 bases between. The CDR3 loop is CASSPGLPSTDTQYF. DNA for the CDR3: TGTGCCAGCAGCCCCGGACTACCGAGCACAGATACGCAGTATTTT.

The chain combines TRBV5-1 with TRBJ1-1, with TRBD1 matching over 7 bases. J gave up 0 bases and V 0 bases, and 5 bases lay outside the gene matches. From germline, CDR1 is SGHRS and CDR2 YFSETQ. This CDR3 has 16 amino acids. The CDR3 nucleotides read TGCGCCAGCAGCTTGGGATCGACAGGGTTGAACACTGAAGCTTTCTTT. Protein product: CASSLGSTGLNTEAFF.

The chain is built from TRBV5-1 and TRBJ2-5, with D tentatively TRBD2 (5 bases). This CDR3 comprises 15 residues. Trimming shortened V by 3 bases and J by 3 bases, and 15 bases separated the two germline ends. Germline-derived CDR1 and CDR2 are SGHRS and YFSETQ. The CDR3 sequence is CASSWDTSSKETQYF. CDR3 DNA: TGCGCCAGCAGCTGGGATACTAGTTCAAAAGAGACCCAGTACTTC. The full variable domain, its missing parts supplied by reference TRBV5-1 and TRBJ2-5, is KAGVTQTPRYLIKTRGQQVTLSCSPISGHRSVSWYQQTPGQGLQFLFEYFSETQRNKGNFPGRFSGRQFSNSRSEMNVSTLELGDSALYLCASSWDTSSKETQYFGPGTRLLVL.

The chain carries TRBV5-1 and TRBJ1-1, with 7 nucleotides matching TRBD1. V lost 3 bases to trimming and J lost 7 bases; unmatched junction nucleotides: 9. Germline lookup yields CDR1 SGHRS and CDR2 YFSETQ. The CDR3 loop spans 14 amino acids. The chain's CDR3 is CASSSRQGDGEAFF. As DNA, the CDR3 is TGCGCCAGCAGCTCGCGACAGGGAGATGGTGAAGCTTTCTTT. The entire variable domain, with the rest obtained from reference TRBV5-1 and TRBJ1-1, is as follows: KAGVTQTPRYLIKTRGQQVTLSCSPISGHRSVSWYQQTPGQGLQFLFEYFSETQRNKGNFPGRFSGRQFSNSRSEMNVSTLELGDSALYLCASSSRQGDGEAFFGQGTRLTVV.